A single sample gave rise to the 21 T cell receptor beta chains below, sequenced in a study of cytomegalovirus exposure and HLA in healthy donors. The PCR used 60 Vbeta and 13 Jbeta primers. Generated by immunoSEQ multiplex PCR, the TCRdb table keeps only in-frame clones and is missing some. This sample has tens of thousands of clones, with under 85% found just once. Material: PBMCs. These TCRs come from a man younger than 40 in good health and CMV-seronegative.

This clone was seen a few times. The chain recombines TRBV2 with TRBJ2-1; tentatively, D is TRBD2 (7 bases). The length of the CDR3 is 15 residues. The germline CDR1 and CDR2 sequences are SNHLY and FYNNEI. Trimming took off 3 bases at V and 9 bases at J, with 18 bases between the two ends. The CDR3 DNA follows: TGTGCCAGCAGTGAGGTGGGGGCGGGGGCGGGTGAGCAGTTCTTC. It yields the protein CASSEVGAGAGEQFF.

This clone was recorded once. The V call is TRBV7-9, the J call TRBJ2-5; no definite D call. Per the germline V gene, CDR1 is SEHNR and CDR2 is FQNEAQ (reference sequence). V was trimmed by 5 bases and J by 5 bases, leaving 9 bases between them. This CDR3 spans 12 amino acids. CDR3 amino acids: CASSPQKETQYF. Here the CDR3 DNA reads TGTGCCAGCAGCCCCCAGAAGGAGACCCAGTACTTC.

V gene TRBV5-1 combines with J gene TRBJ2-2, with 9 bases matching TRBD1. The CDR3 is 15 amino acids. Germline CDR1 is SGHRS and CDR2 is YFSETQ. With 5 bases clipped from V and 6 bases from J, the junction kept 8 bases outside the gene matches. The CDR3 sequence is CASRARDRVAGELFF. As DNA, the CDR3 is TGCGCCAGCAGGGCTCGGGACAGGGTGGCCGGGGAGCTGTTTTTT. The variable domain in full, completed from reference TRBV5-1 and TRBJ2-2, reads KAGVTQTPRYLIKTRGQQVTLSCSPISGHRSVSWYQQTPGQGLQFLFEYFSETQRNKGNFPGRFSGRQFSNSRSEMNVSTLELGDSALYLCASRARDRVAGELFFGEGSRLTVL.

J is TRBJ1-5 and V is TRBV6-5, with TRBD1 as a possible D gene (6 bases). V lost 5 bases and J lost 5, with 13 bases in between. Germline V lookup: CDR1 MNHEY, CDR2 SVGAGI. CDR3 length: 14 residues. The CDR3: CASSPEQGDQPQHF. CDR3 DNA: TGTGCCAGCAGTCCCGAACAGGGCGATCAGCCCCAGCATTTT.

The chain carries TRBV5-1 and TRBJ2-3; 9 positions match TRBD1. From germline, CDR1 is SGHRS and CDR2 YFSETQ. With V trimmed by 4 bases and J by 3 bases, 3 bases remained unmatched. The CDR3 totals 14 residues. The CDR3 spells CASSPGQGTDTQYF. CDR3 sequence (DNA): TGCGCCAGCAGCCCGGGACAGGGAACAGATACGCAGTATTTT.

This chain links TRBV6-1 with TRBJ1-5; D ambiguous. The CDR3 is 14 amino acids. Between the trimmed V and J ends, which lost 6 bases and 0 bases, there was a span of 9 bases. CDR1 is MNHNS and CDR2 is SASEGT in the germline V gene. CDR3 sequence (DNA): TGTGCCAGCAGCTCGACAAATAGCAATCAGCCCCAGCATTTT. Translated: CASSSTNSNQPQHF.

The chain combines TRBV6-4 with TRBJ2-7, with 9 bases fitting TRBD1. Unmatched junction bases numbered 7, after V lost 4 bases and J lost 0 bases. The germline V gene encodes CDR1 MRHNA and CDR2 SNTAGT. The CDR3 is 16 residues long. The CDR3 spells CASSVRTGASSYEQYF. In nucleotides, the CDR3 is TGTGCCAGCAGTGTCCGGACAGGGGCGAGCTCCTACGAGCAGTACTTC.

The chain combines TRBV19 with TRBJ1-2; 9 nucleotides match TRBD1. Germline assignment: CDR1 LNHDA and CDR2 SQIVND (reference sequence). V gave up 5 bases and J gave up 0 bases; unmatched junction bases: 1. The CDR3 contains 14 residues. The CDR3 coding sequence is TGTGCCAGTAGTCGACAGGGGGCTAACTATGGCTACACCTTC. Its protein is CASSRQGANYGYTF. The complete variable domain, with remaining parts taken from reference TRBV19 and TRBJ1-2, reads DGGITQSPKYLFRKEGQNVTLSCEQNLNHDAMYWYRQDPGQGLRLIYYSQIVNDFQKGDIAEGYSVSREKKESFPLTVTSAQKNPTAFYLCASSRQGANYGYTFGSGTRLTVV.

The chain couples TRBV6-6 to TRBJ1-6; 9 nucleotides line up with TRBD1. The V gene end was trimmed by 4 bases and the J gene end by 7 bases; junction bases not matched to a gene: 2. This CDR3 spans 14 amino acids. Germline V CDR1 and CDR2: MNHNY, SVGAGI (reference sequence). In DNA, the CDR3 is TGTGCCAGCAGTTGGGACAGGGAAAATTCACCCCTCCACTTT. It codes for CASSWDRENSPLHF.

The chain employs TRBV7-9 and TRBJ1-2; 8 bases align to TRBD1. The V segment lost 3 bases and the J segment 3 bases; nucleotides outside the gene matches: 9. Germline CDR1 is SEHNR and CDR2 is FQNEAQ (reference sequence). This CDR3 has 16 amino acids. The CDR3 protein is CASSFRTGSFDYGYTF. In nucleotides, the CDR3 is TGTGCCAGCAGCTTTAGGACAGGGTCCTTTGACTATGGCTACACCTTC. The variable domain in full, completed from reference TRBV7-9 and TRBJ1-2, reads DTGVSQNPRHKITKRGQNVTFRCDPISEHNRLYWYRQTLGQGPEFLTYFQNEAQLEKSRLLSDRFSAERPKGSFSTLEIQRTEQGDSAMYLCASSFRTGSFDYGYTFGSGTRLTVV.

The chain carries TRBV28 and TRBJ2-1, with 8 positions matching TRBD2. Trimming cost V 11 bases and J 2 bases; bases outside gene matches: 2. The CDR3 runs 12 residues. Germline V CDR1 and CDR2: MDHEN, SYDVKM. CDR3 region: CAGGRTYNEQFF. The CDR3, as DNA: TGTGCCGGCGGGAGGACCTACAATGAGCAGTTCTTC.

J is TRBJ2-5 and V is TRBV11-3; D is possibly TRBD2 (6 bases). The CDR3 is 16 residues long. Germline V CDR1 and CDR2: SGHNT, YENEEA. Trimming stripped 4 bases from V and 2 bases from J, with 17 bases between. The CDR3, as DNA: TGTGCCAGCAGCTCACGACGCGGGGACTTTCAAGAGACCCAGTACTTC. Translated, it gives CASSSRRGDFQETQYF. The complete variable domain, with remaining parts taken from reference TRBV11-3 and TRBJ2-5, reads EAGVVQSPRYKIIEKKQPVAFWCNPISGHNTLYWYLQNLGQGPELLIRYENEEAVDDSQLPKDRFSAERLKGVDSTLKIQPAELGDSAVYLCASSSRRGDFQETQYFGPGTRLLVL.

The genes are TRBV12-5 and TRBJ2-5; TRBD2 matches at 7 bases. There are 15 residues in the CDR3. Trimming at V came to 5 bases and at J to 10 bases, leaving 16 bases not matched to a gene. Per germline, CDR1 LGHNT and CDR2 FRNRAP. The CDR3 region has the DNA TGTGCTAGTGGTGGGGGGACTACTCCAAGAGAAAACCAGTACTTC. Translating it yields CASGGGTTPRENQYF.

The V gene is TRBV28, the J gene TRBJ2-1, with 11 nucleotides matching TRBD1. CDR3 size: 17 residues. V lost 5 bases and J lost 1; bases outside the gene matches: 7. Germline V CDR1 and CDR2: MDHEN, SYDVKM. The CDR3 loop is CASSLGTGGWSYNEQFF. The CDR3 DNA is TGTGCCAGCAGTCTCGGGACAGGGGGTTGGTCCTACAATGAGCAGTTCTTC.

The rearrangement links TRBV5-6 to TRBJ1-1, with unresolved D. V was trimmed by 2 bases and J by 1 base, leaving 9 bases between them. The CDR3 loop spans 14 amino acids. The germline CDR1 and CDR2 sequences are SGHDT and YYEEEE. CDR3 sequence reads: CASSFGAPNTEAFF. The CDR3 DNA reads TGTGCCAGCAGCTTCGGAGCTCCGAACACTGAAGCTTTCTTT.

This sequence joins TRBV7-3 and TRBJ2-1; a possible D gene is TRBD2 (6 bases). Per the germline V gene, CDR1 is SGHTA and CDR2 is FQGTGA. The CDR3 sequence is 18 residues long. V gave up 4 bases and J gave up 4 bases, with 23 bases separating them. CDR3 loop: CASSSHRGTRGGYNEQFF. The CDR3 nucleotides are TGTGCCAGCAGCTCCCACCGGGGGACGAGAGGCGGTTACAATGAGCAGTTCTTC.

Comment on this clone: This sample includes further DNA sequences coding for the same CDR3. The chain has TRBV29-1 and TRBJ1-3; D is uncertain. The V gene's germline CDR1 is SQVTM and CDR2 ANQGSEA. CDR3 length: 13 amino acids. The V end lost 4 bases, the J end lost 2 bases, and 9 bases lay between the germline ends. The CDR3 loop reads CSVGLGAGNTIYF. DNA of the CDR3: TGCAGCGTTGGGCTAGGAGCTGGAAACACCATATATTTT.

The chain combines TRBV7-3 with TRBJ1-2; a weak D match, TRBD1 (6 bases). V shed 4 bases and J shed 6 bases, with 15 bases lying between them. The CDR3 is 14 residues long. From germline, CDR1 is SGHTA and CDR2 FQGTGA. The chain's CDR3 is CASSSTRTEDGYTF. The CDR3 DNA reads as TGTGCCAGCAGCTCGACTCGGACAGAGGATGGCTACACCTTC.

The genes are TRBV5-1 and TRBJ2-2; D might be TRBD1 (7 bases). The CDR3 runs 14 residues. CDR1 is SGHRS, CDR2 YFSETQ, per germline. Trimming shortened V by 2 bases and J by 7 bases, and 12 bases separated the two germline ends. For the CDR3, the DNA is TGCGCCAGCAGCTTAGGGACAGCGGGCGGGGAGCTGTTTTTT. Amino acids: CASSLGTAGGELFF.

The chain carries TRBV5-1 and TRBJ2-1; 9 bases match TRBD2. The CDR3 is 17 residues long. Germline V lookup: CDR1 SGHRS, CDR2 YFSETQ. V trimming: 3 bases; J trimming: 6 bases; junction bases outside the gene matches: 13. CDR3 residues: CASSWGLAGSVPNEQFF. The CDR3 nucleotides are TGCGCCAGCAGCTGGGGCCTAGCGGGGAGCGTCCCCAATGAGCAGTTCTTC.

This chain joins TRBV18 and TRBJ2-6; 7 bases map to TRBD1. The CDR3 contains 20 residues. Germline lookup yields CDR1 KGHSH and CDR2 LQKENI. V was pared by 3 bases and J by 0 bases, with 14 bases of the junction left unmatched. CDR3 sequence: CASSPWDSPSGRSGANVLTF. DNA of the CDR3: TGTGCCAGCTCACCTTGGGACAGTCCAAGTGGGCGCTCTGGGGCCAACGTCCTGACTTTC. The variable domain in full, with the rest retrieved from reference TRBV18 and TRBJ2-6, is NAGVMQNPRHLVRRRGQEARLRCSPMKGHSHVYWYRQLPEEGLKFMVYLQKENIIDESGMPKERFSAEFPKEGPSILRIQQVVRGDSAAYFCASSPWDSPSGRSGANVLTFGAGSRLTVL.